Sample share makes the clone carrying this TCR delta chain medium-sized. This sample was taken from a study of gamma-delta T cells after stem cell transplantation. This CDR3 contains 19 residues. The germline gives CDR1 GEAIGNYY, CDR2 EKD. Losses at the gene ends were 0 bases for V and 4 bases for J; bases not matched to a gene: 13. TCRdb re-called clones from the RT-PCR reads via CATT. The table shows roughly 750 delta-chain clones, with 18% occurring only once. This TCR came from a human donor. It is not recorded whose cells these are; they may come from a transplant donor. This sequence joins TRDV2 and TRDJ1; 13 positions agree with TRDD3. The sample taken for sequencing was gamma-delta T cells. Written as DNA, the CDR3 is TGTGCCTGTGACACCGTGGGCAACTGGGGGATACGGGGCATCGATAAACTCATCTTT. It yields the protein CACDTVGNWGIRGIDKLIF.